The clone carrying this T cell receptor (beta chain) has ten or more counts. The antigen remains undetermined. Unique molecular identifiers were incorporated when the TCRbeta library was constructed. Each CDR3 protein is one row after TCRdb ran MiXCR on the PCR reads. The sample lists 15,000 to 20,000 distinct CDR3 sequences, about an eighth occurring once. With 5 bases removed from V and 5 bases from J, the gap between germline ends came to 9 bases. Germline lookup yields CDR1 SEHNR and CDR2 FQNEAQ (reference sequence). This CDR3 has 12 residues. The entry originates in a study of T-cell reconstitution after alpha-beta-depleted transplantation in children. Whole-study results and caveats: Reported findings indicate that, about two months after transplant, alpha-beta T cells came from several hundred expanded clones, which were derived from non-depleted graft cells. High day-60 TCRbeta diversity in some patients came from surviving recipient T cells and thymic progenitors. A year post-transplant, T-cell counts and diversity derived mostly from newly produced T cells.

The chain uses TRBV7-9 and TRBJ1-2, with unresolved D. The sequencing used PBMCs, mostly from graft donor cells, collected 180 days after TCRalphabeta/CD19-depleted stem cell transplant. The source of this sequence is a boy under two years old who had a stem cell transplant for Wiskott-Aldrich syndrome, so the T cells may come from the graft donor. As DNA, the CDR3 is TGTGCCAGCAGCGAGGGTTATTATGGCTACACCTTC. This gives the protein CASSEGYYGYTF.